This T cell receptor (beta chain) was recorded in a study of graft-versus-host responses after intestinal transplantation (dated by TCRdb to about 2021). Some background on the complete study: Recipients received multivisceral, liver-intestinal, or isolated intestinal transplants. All recipients received anti-thymocyte globulin induction followed by maintenance tacrolimus and steroids for about three years. After intestinal transplantation, graft-versus-host and host-versus-graft alloreactive T cell clones in the graft, circulation and bone marrow were tracked using bulk TCR-beta CDR3 sequencing. Alloreactive clones were identified by sequencing pre-transplant mixed lymphocyte reaction products and comparing them with unstimulated pre-transplant donor and recipient T cells. A cohort of roughly 25 intestinal transplant recipients, including one retransplant, was enrolled, and a few patients lacking pretransplant specimens were excluded. A peak of at least 4% donor T cells among recipient peripheral blood mononuclear cells was the definition used for donor T cell macrochimerism. Rather than being sequenced by the commercial service, samples from a few later patients were sequenced in-house on an Illumina MiSeq and processed with MiXCR.

Summary of the overall study and its limitations: Early after transplant, peak levels of circulating GvH clones were associated with declines in HvG clones. In the allografts of patients with donor T cell macrochimerism, GvH to HvG T cell clonal ratios were high. GvH clones were found in recipient bone marrow, and some of the GvH clones appeared earlier in ileal mucosa or blood, which is consistent with an intestinal mucosal origin. Conclusions were limited by the relatively low number and heterogeneity of intestinal transplant patients.

Blood samples were collected up to 4 times in the first month after transplant and then at least monthly when available. Including cysteine and phenylalanine, the CDR3 has 14 amino acids. The entry retains the CDR3 DNA only, 42 bases that are in frame from base 1. Trimming at the junction amounts to 5 bases on V and 2 bases on J, and the germline ends lie 12 bases apart. For CDR1 and CDR2, the germline V gene (reference sequence) lists SGHAT and FQDESV. As for this clone: Its specific antigen is unknown. No base qualities exist here, and no much larger clone lies one base off it.

Library construction relied on the immunoSEQ multiplex PCR assay. High-throughput TCR-beta CDR3 sequencing of genomic DNA from most patients was performed by Adaptive Biotechnologies. Turning to the authors' computational methods: TCR sequencing data for roughly 17 patients were retrieved from Adaptive's ImmunoSEQ software; a few other patients were processed with MiXCR and VDJtools. CDR3 nucleotide sequences shared between donor and recipient were removed because the origin of such sequences could not be assigned. To be classed as alloreactive, a clone needed at least 2-fold expansion over unstimulated cells and a minimum CFSE-low frequency of 0.002% (template counts) or 0.001% (read counts). A clone was considered mappable if detected in the sequenced pre-transplant spleen, lymph node, or MLR CFSE-low populations of the donor or recipient. Cumulative frequency of alloreactive clones was calculated as a percentage of all sequences weighted by copy number. This is the immuneACCESS table as TCRdb keeps it, with only in-frame sequences that have V and J called. A part of the clones is gone; compared with another copy, unresolved V genes explain less than half, and the rest is unexplained. Clone size and V and J calls were adopted from that table, with D and trimming inferred from the DNA. The sample yields about 23,000 clones; roughly 90% were counted once. Around 2% of the sample belongs to the ten largest clones.

The chain uses TRBV11-1 and TRBJ2-5; the D gene is possibly TRBD1, with 6 bases matching. This clonotype was obtained from a human patient who received an intestinal transplant, so some T cells may come from the graft donor. The sample consisted of PBMCs, taken almost 40 days after intestinal transplant. The base sequence is TGTGCCAGCAGCCCCTACAGGGCACAAGAGACCCAGTACTTC. It translates as CASSPYRAQETQYF.